In this sample, the clone carrying this TCR beta chain turned up many times. What it binds is unknown. The entry originates in a study of identical twins. cDNA carried unique molecular identifiers, and a universal primer site was added by template switching. TCRdb independently ran MiXCR on the 5' RACE reads; one entry per CDR3 protein. The sample contains fewer than 650,000 distinct CDR3 sequences, nearly 10% of which appear only once. Only healthy Caucasians were included as donors. Whole-study findings and limits: Fewer insertions marked abundant cord blood beta clonotypes; young adult naive trended weakly, memory not at all. Twins showed weaker excess sharing in their beta out-of-frame sequences.

The same sample was also studied in work on yellow fever vaccine responses in identical twins.

The source is a woman in her late teens or twenties in good health. Sequenced material: PBMCs.

In DNA form, the CDR3 reads TGTGCCAGCAGTGATGGCAGCTCTTTCACCGGGGAGCTGTTTTTT. It is translated as CASSDGSSFTGELFF. V is TRBV2 and J is TRBJ2-2, with unresolved D. Trimming removed 3 bases from V and 4 bases from J, with 12 bases in between. Germline CDR1 reads SNHLY; CDR2 reads FYNNEI. This CDR3 is 15 amino acids long.